What follows are 14 T cell receptor beta chains derived from one specimen sequenced in a study of blood T cell repertoires in COVID-19. Profiled with immunoSEQ multiplex PCR; TCRdb holds only in-frame clones, not every one. The data show fewer than 70,000 clones, 89% seen once. The sequencing sample was made of peripheral blood. The receptors were gathered from a man between 50 and 59 years old with active COVID-19.

A single count supports this clone. V is TRBV2 and J is TRBJ2-5, with unresolved D. The CDR3 sequence is 14 residues long. Germline V gives CDR1 SNHLY, CDR2 FYNNEI. V was cut by 2 bases and J by 9 bases, with 16 bases left in between. CDR3 amino acids: CASSELGRPGPQYF. The CDR3 DNA sequence: TGTGCCAGCAGTGAACTCGGCCGGCCTGGGCCCCAGTACTTC.

The chain combines TRBV5-4 with TRBJ2-5; 7 bases are shared with TRBD1. This CDR3 spans 16 amino acids. V gave up 5 bases and J gave up 1 base; unmatched junction bases: 11. Germline lookup yields CDR1 SGHNT and CDR2 YYREEE (reference sequence). CDR3 in DNA: TGTGCCAGCAGTCCCCTAGGAGGACAGGTCCAAGAGACCCAGTACTTC. As protein: CASSPLGGQVQETQYF.

This rearrangement joins TRBV7-2 to TRBJ2-7, with D tentatively TRBD1 (6 bases). CDR3 length equals 15 residues. Germline lookup yields CDR1 SGHTA and CDR2 FQGNSA. V was shortened by 6 bases and J by 5 bases, with 20 bases between the two germline ends. The CDR3 DNA is TGTGCCAGCAGGTCCCAGGGGAATCAGGCTGACGAGCAGTACTTC. The encoded protein is CASRSQGNQADEQYF.

There are a few counts of this clone. The V call is TRBV11-2, the J call TRBJ1-5; D is unresolved. This CDR3 is built from 13 residues. Germline lookup yields CDR1 SGHAT and CDR2 FQNNGV. V was shortened by 3 bases and J by 0 bases, with 3 bases between the two germline ends. The CDR3 DNA is TGTGCCAGCAGCTTTAATAGCAATCAGCCCCAGCATTTT. The encoded protein is CASSFNSNQPQHF.

This chain uses TRBV12-3 or TRBV12-4 with TRBJ1-2; D is unresolved. This CDR3 spans 12 amino acids. The V end was cut by 5 bases, the J end by 3 bases, with 7 bases between. The CDR3 loop reads CASSSQDYGYTF. The CDR3, as DNA: TGTGCCAGCAGTAGTCAGGACTATGGCTACACCTTC.

Only one count was recorded for this clone. This chain uses TRBV10-3 with TRBJ1-2; a weak D match, TRBD1 (5 bases). Trimming took off 8 bases at V and 2 bases at J, with 9 bases between the two ends. The CDR3 sequence is 12 residues long. CDR1 ENHRY and CDR2 SYGVKD come from the germline V gene. The CDR3 DNA is TGTGCCATCGCCAGGGAAAACTATGGCTACACCTTC. Translation: CAIARENYGYTF.

The chain employs TRBV7-8 and TRBJ2-7; maybe TRBD2 (6 bases). This CDR3 region has 15 residues. V gave up 1 base and J gave up 3 bases, with 13 bases separating them. The germline V gene has CDR1 SGHVS and CDR2 FQNEAQ. The CDR3 DNA sequence: TGTGCCAGCAGCTTAGAAGGGCGGGGCGTCTACGAGCAGTACTTC. This codes for CASSLEGRGVYEQYF.

The chain is built from TRBV6-6 and TRBJ1-3; tentative D call: TRBD1 (6 bases). Trimming removed 6 bases at V and 2 bases at J, with 11 bases between. The CDR3 extends over 14 amino acids. Per the germline V gene, CDR1 is MNHNY and CDR2 is SVGAGI (reference sequence). CDR3 sequence (DNA): TGTGCCAGCAGCCCGGACAGTGCTGGAAACACCATATATTTT. This encodes CASSPDSAGNTIYF.

The chain couples TRBV11-3 to TRBJ1-3; a possible D gene is TRBD1 (5 bases). In germline, CDR1 is SGHNT, CDR2 YENEEA. The CDR3 spans 16 residues. Trimming shortened V by 6 bases and J by 0 bases, and 15 bases separated the two germline ends. CDR3: CASRQARQTSGNTIYF. CDR3 nucleotides: TGTGCCAGCAGACAAGCTCGACAGACCTCTGGAAACACCATATATTTT.

The chain combines TRBV13 with TRBJ2-3, with 8 bases lining up with TRBD2. The trim removed 6 bases at V and 2 bases at J, leaving 7 bases unmatched. In germline, CDR1 is PRHDT, CDR2 FYEKMQ (reference sequence). CDR3 length: 15 amino acids. Here the CDR3 reads CASSPGGGHTDTQYF. In DNA form, the CDR3 reads TGTGCCAGCAGTCCCGGCGGGGGGCACACAGATACGCAGTATTTT.

The chain couples TRBV7-7 to TRBJ2-5; possible D gene TRBD1, 5 bases. The V and J ends lost 1 base and 7 bases respectively, with 13 bases between them. Germline loops: CDR1 SSHAT, CDR2 FNYEAQ (reference sequence). CDR3 length: 14 amino acids. CDR3 protein: CASSLEGASGTQYF. The CDR3 nucleotides read TGTGCCAGCAGCTTAGAAGGGGCATCGGGGACCCAGTACTTC.

This clone has a single count. This chain uses TRBV4-3 with TRBJ2-2; maybe TRBD2 (6 bases). Germline CDR1 LGHNA, CDR2 YSLEER. The CDR3 runs 14 residues. With 8 bases removed from V and 7 bases from J, the gap between germline ends came to 17 bases. The CDR3 bases are TGCGCCAGCCGGGGGAGCTTAACGGGCGGGGAGCTGTTTTTT. It yields the protein CASRGSLTGGELFF.

This sequence joins TRBV6-6 and TRBJ1-3; TRBD1 matches 8 bases. Trimming at V came to 6 bases and at J to 2 bases, leaving 6 bases not matched to a gene. The length of the CDR3 is 15 residues. CDR1 and CDR2 (germline): MNHNY, SVGAGI (reference sequence). CDR3 coding DNA: TGTGCCAGCAGCCGCGGGACAGGTACTGGAAACACCATATATTTT. It yields the protein CASSRGTGTGNTIYF.

The chain uses TRBV19 and TRBJ1-1; unclear D gene. CDR3 length: 16 amino acids. Looked up from germline, CDR1 is LNHDA and CDR2 is SQIVND (reference sequence). Deletions cut 6 bases from V and 4 bases from J, with 21 bases between. CDR3 sequence: CASSPLRSVQFTEAFF. The CDR3 DNA reads as TGTGCCAGTAGCCCCCTAAGGAGTGTGCAGTTCACTGAAGCTTTCTTT.